A selection of T cell receptor beta chains follows, all from one sample in a study of CD8+ T cells in alopecia areata. Clones were sequenced by immunoSEQ multiplex PCR, and TCRdb holds only the in-frame ones, with some missing. Altogether about 270,000 clones are present, 60% being singletons, with the ten largest covering more than 0.85%. The sample consisted of CD4+ T cells sorted from blood, taken at approximately week 51, from a patient treated with tofacitinib. The receptors derive from a human donor with alopecia areata. CDR3s include the opening cysteine and the closing phenylalanine or tryptophan. Fields, in order: V gene, clone size, J gene, D gene, CDR3 DNA, CDR3 protein. The D gene is left open where the match is weak. Clone sizes are given selectively: once, few, many, or a class where the clone is expanded.

v_call: TRBV30
clone_size: few
j_call: TRBJ2-3
d_call: .
cdr3_nt: TGTGCCTGGAGTGTACTCGCGGGGAGGTTAGATACGCAGTATTTT
cdr3_aa: CAWSVLAGRLDTQYF

v_call: TRBV15
clone_size: .
j_call: TRBJ1-5
d_call: .
cdr3_nt: TGTGCCACCAGCGGTACAGATCAGCCCCAGCATTTT
cdr3_aa: CATSGTDQPQHF

v_call: TRBV7-2
clone_size: few
j_call: TRBJ2-4
d_call: .
cdr3_nt: TGTGCCAGCAGCCAAAGGGGAGGAAACATTCAGTACTTC
cdr3_aa: CASSQRGGNIQYF

v_call: TRBV2
clone_size: .
j_call: TRBJ1-5
d_call: .
cdr3_nt: TGTGCCAGCAGTGAATCAGGAGAAAACAATCAGCCCCAGCATTTT
cdr3_aa: CASSESGENNQPQHF

v_call: TRBV7-2
clone_size: .
j_call: TRBJ2-1
d_call: .
cdr3_nt: TGTGCCAGCAGCTCCCCCTACAATGAGCAGTTCTTC
cdr3_aa: CASSSPYNEQFF

v_call: TRBV7-9
clone_size: .
j_call: TRBJ1-1
d_call: .
cdr3_nt: TGTGCCAGCAGCTTAGGACAGGTTCCAGCTTTCTTT
cdr3_aa: CASSLGQVPAFF

v_call: TRBV19
clone_size: few
j_call: TRBJ1-1
d_call: .
cdr3_nt: TGTGCCAGTAACGCAGAACCGAGGACTGAAGCTTTCTTT
cdr3_aa: CASNAEPRTEAFF

v_call: TRBV6-5
clone_size: .
j_call: TRBJ2-1
d_call: .
cdr3_nt: TGTGCCAGCAGTTACGTAACGGGGGTACCCAATGAGCAGTTCTTC
cdr3_aa: CASSYVTGVPNEQFF

v_call: TRBV30
clone_size: .
j_call: TRBJ1-2
d_call: .
cdr3_nt: TGTGCCTGGAGTGTACGAGGCGGTTATGGCTACACCTTC
cdr3_aa: CAWSVRGGYGYTF

v_call: TRBV5-1
clone_size: .
j_call: TRBJ2-5
d_call: .
cdr3_nt: TGCGCCAGCAGCTTGGCGGGGAGAGAGACCCAGTACTTC
cdr3_aa: CASSLAGRETQYF

v_call: TRBV6-5
clone_size: .
j_call: TRBJ1-6
d_call: .
cdr3_nt: TGTGCCAGCTCGGAGGCAAGACGTTCACCCCTCCACTTT
cdr3_aa: CASSEARRSPLHF

v_call: TRBV29-1
clone_size: .
j_call: TRBJ2-5
d_call: .
cdr3_nt: TGCAGCGGGGGTCCGGGATCGGAGACCCAGTACTTC
cdr3_aa: CSGGPGSETQYF

v_call: TRBV5-1
clone_size: few
j_call: TRBJ2-3
d_call: .
cdr3_nt: TGCGCCAGCAGTTATGGGGATTCCACAGATACGCAGTATTTT
cdr3_aa: CASSYGDSTDTQYF

v_call: TRBV5-1
clone_size: .
j_call: TRBJ2-3
d_call: .
cdr3_nt: TGCGCCAGCAGCTCCCGACAGCGCACAGATACGCAGTATTTT
cdr3_aa: CASSSRQRTDTQYF

v_call: TRBV29-1
clone_size: .
j_call: TRBJ1-2
d_call: .
cdr3_nt: TGCAGCGTTGTCCTATCTGGGAAATATCTAGATGGCTACACCTTC
cdr3_aa: CSVVLSGKYLDGYTF

v_call: TRBV5-1
clone_size: .
j_call: TRBJ2-7
d_call: .
cdr3_nt: TGCGCCAGCAGCTTGGGGGGCGACCCCGCCGTCTACGAGCAGTACTTC
cdr3_aa: CASSLGGDPAVYEQYF

v_call: TRBV7-9
clone_size: .
j_call: TRBJ2-5
d_call: .
cdr3_nt: TGTGCCAGCAGCTTCGGAACAGGGAAGGAAGAGACCCAGTACTTC
cdr3_aa: CASSFGTGKEETQYF

v_call: TRBV6-6
clone_size: few
j_call: TRBJ2-7
d_call: .
cdr3_nt: TGTGCCAGCAGTCCTGGGGGGTTAACCTACGAGCAGTACTTC
cdr3_aa: CASSPGGLTYEQYF

v_call: TRBV29-1
clone_size: .
j_call: TRBJ2-3
d_call: .
cdr3_nt: TGCAGCGTTGAAGAGCTAGCGTGGAATACGCAGTATTTT
cdr3_aa: CSVEELAWNTQYF

v_call: TRBV7-2
clone_size: .
j_call: TRBJ2-5
d_call: .
cdr3_nt: TGTGCCAGCAGCCCTTTATCGGGGAAACAAGAGACCCAGTACTTC
cdr3_aa: CASSPLSGKQETQYF

v_call: TRBV7-2
clone_size: few
j_call: TRBJ2-5
d_call: TRBD2
cdr3_nt: TGTGCCAGCAGCTTAGCGCTATCTAGCGGGGTGGGGGAGACCCAGTACTTC
cdr3_aa: CASSLALSSGVGETQYF

v_call: TRBV19
clone_size: few
j_call: TRBJ1-5
d_call: .
cdr3_nt: TGTGCCAGTAGCCTCATGGGTGGCAATCAGCCCCAGCATTTT
cdr3_aa: CASSLMGGNQPQHF

v_call: TRBV29-1
clone_size: .
j_call: TRBJ2-3
d_call: .
cdr3_nt: TGCAGCGTTGAAGGTAGACCCGACAGCACAGATACGCAGTATTTT
cdr3_aa: CSVEGRPDSTDTQYF

v_call: TRBV5-6
clone_size: .
j_call: TRBJ2-7
d_call: .
cdr3_nt: TGTGCCAGCAGCTTTTCCAGGGAGACTACCTACGAGCAGTACTTC
cdr3_aa: CASSFSRETTYEQYF

v_call: TRBV13
clone_size: .
j_call: TRBJ2-3
d_call: TRBD2
cdr3_nt: TGTGCCAGCAGCTTAGATCTAGCGGGGACAGATACGCAGTATTTT
cdr3_aa: CASSLDLAGTDTQYF

v_call: TRBV13
clone_size: .
j_call: TRBJ1-2
d_call: TRBD1
cdr3_nt: TGTGCCAGCGTCTCCGGGACAGGGGGCGCTTATGGCTACACCTTC
cdr3_aa: CASVSGTGGAYGYTF

v_call: TRBV29-1
clone_size: few
j_call: TRBJ2-5
d_call: .
cdr3_nt: TGCAGCGTTGTTCGGGTGGTTCAGGGAGAGACCCAGTACTTC
cdr3_aa: CSVVRVVQGETQYF

v_call: TRBV27
clone_size: once
j_call: TRBJ2-1
d_call: .
cdr3_nt: TGTGCCAGCAGTTTATCTCGGACGGCCTACAATGAGCAGTTCTTC
cdr3_aa: CASSLSRTAYNEQFF

v_call: TRBV18
clone_size: few
j_call: TRBJ1-2
d_call: .
cdr3_nt: TGTGCCAGCTCACCACCCGGGCCGTATGGCTACACCTTC
cdr3_aa: CASSPPGPYGYTF

v_call: TRBV19
clone_size: many
j_call: TRBJ2-1
d_call: .
cdr3_nt: TGTGCCAGTAGTACAGGATCCCCGCCGAGAAGGGAGCAGTTCTTC
cdr3_aa: CASSTGSPPRREQFF